These 2 T cell receptor beta chains share one sample of origin, sequenced in a study of cytomegalovirus exposure and HLA in healthy donors. Clones were sequenced by immunoSEQ multiplex PCR, and TCRdb holds only the in-frame ones, with some missing. Of roughly 90,000 clones listed, roughly 85% are singletons. The sequencing input was PBMCs. The receptors here all came from a man aged 18 to 35 in good health and CMV-seropositive.

CDR3 region: CASSLDEREITTDTQYF. CDR3 DNA sequence: TGTGCCAGCAGCTTGGATGAGCGGGAGATTACGACAGATACGCAGTATTTT. This chain connects TRBV7-9 to TRBJ2-3; 8 bases fit TRBD2. CDR1 is SEHNR and CDR2 is FQNEAQ in the germline V gene (reference sequence). This CDR3 is built from 17 residues. The V and J ends lost 3 bases and 3 bases, in that order; junction bases with no gene match: 11.

This chain links TRBV7-3 with TRBJ2-2; possible D gene TRBD2, 5 bases. The CDR3 sequence is 17 residues long. V was trimmed by 0 bases and J by 4 bases, leaving 15 bases between them. Germline lookup yields CDR1 SGHTA and CDR2 FQGTGA. The DNA for the CDR3 is TGTGCCAGCAGCTTAACGTCTAGCCCCACCGCCACCGGGGAGCTGTTTTTT. This sequence encodes CASSLTSSPTATGELFF.